This TCR beta chain was observed in a study of T cells after somatic rescue of genetic block. Sequencing used immunoSEQ multiplex PCR; TCRdb keeps in-frame clones, though not all of them. This sample yields about 67,000 clones, of which about 92% are seen a single time; about 3% belongs to the top ten. The CDR3 has 14 amino acids. Losses at the gene ends were 5 bases for V and 3 bases for J; bases not matched to a gene: 6. Germline values: CDR1 SGHVS, CDR2 FQNEAQ. The chain combines TRBV7-8 with TRBJ2-7; 8 nucleotides align to TRBD2. This sequence was found in a man aged 35 to 55. Sequenced material: peripheral blood mononuclear cells (PBMCs). DNA of the CDR3: TGTGCCAGCAGCGAGACTAGCGCCGGCTACGAGCAGTACTTC. Protein: CASSETSAGYEQYF.